This TCR beta chain was found in a study of T-cell memory formation after mild COVID-19. Each CDR3 protein gets one entry after TCRdb re-called the 5' RACE reads with MiXCR. The sample lists 550,000 to 600,000 distinct CDR3 sequences, less than 25% occurring once. Comment on this clonotype: Its antigen is unknown.

General observations from the study: Later expanders leaned CD4+, whereas day 15 to 85 contracting clones were balanced CD4/CD8.

After removal of 1 base from V and 3 bases from J, the junction contained 1 base not matched to a gene. The CDR3 extends over 15 amino acids. This clonotype was obtained from an adult woman who had mild COVID-19 (a few samples of this study predate the infection). Cell type and time point are not known. This chain connects TRBV12-3 or TRBV12-4 to TRBJ1-2; 11 nucleotides line up with TRBD1. Sample: PBMCs or a T cell subset sorted from them (not recorded which). CDR3 nucleotides: TGTGCCAGCAGTTTAGGGGGACAGGGGGACTATGGCTACACCTTC. As protein: CASSLGGQGDYGYTF.